The clone carrying this T cell receptor (beta chain) was seen only a few times. V lost 2 bases and J 9 bases, leaving 17 bases between the germline ends. The CDR3 is 14 amino acids. TCRdb passed the RT-PCR reads through MiXCR, listing each CDR3 protein once. The sample includes about 570,000 distinct CDR3 sequences, over 9% of them seen just once. The data originate from a study of response to subunit inactivated influenza vaccine. This sample also appeared in a second study, on T cells expressing NK-cell markers. That publication notes: It was by 5'RACE template switching with UMIs that TCR beta cDNA was made. The share of CD8+ T cells held by dominant NKG2C+ clonotypes was roughly 1.0-8% in about six donors.

This receptor was obtained from a middle-aged man who received an inactivated influenza vaccine. The rearrangement uses TRBV12-3 or TRBV12-4 and TRBJ2-7; possibly TRBD2 for D (5 bases). Specimen: PBMCs from blood, collected on the day of vaccination. CDR3 loop: CASSLSGNPFRQYF. In DNA, the CDR3 is TGTGCCAGCAGTTTATCCGGGAATCCCTTTAGGCAGTACTTC.